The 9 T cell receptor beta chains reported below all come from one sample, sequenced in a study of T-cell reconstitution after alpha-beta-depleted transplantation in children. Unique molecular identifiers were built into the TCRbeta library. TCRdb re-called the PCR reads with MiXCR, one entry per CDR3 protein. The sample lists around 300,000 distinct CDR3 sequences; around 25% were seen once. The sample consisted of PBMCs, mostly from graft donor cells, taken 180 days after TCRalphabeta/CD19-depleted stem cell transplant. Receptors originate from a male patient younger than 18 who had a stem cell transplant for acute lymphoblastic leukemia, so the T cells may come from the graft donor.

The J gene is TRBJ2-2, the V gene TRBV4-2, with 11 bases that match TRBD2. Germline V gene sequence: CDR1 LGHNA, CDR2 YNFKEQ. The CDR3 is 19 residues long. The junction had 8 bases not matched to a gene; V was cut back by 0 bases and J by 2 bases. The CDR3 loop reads CASSQDRGGLAGNTGELFF. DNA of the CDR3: TGTGCCAGCAGCCAAGACCGAGGCGGACTAGCGGGCAACACCGGGGAGCTGTTTTTT.

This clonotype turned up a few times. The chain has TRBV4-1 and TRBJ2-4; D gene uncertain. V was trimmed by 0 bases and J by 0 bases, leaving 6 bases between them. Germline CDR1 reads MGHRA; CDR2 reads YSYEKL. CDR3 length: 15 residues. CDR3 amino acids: CASSQDSIAKNIQYF. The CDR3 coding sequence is TGCGCCAGCAGCCAAGACTCCATAGCCAAAAACATTCAGTACTTC.

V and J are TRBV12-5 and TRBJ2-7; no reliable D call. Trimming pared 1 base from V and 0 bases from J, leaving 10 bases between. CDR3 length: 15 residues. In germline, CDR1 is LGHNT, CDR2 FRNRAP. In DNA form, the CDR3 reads TGTGCTAGTGGTTTGGGCCGACTGAGCTCCTACGAGCAGTACTTC. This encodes CASGLGRLSSYEQYF.

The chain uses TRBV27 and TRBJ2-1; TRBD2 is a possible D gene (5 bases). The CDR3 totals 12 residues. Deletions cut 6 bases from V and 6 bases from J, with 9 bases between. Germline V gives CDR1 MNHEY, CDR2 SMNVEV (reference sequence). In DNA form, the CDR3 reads TGTGCCAGCAGGGACTTCAGCAATGAGCAGTTCTTC. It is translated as CASRDFSNEQFF.

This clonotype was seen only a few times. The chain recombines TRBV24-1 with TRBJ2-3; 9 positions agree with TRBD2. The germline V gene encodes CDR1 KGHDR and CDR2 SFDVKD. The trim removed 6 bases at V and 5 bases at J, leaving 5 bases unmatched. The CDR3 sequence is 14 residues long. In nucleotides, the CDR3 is TGTGCCACCAGTATAGCGGGAGCCGGAGATACGCAGTATTTT. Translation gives CATSIAGAGDTQYF.

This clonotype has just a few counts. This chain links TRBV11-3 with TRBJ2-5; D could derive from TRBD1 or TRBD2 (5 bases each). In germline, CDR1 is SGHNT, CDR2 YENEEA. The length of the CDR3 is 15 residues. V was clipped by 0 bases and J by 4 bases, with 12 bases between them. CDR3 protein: CASSLDGGRGETQYF. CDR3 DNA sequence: TGTGCCAGCAGCTTAGATGGGGGACGGGGAGAGACCCAGTACTTC.

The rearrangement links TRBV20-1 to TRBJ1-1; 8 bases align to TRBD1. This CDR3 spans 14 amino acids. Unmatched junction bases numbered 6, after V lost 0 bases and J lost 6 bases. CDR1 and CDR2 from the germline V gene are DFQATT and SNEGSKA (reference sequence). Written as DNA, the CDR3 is TGCAGTGCTAGAGAGCCAGGGGGCTTCGCTGAAGCTTTCTTT. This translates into CSAREPGGFAEAFF.

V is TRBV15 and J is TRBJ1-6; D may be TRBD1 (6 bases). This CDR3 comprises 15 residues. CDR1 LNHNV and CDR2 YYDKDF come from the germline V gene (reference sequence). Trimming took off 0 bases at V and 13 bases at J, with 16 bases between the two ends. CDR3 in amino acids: CATSRDSGAGIPLHF. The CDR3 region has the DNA TGTGCCACCAGCAGAGATTCGGGGGCGGGGATCCCCCTCCACTTT. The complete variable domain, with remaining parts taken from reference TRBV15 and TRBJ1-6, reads DAMVIQNPRYQVTQFGKPVTLSCSQTLNHNVMYWYQQKSSQAPKLLFHYYDKDFNNEADTPDNFQSRRPNTSFCFLDIRSPGLGDTAMYLCATSRDSGAGIPLHFGNGTRLTVT.

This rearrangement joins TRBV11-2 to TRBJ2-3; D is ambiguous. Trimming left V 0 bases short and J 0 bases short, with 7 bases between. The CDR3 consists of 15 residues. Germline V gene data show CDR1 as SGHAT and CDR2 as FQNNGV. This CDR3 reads CASSLEVGSTDTQYF. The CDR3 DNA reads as TGTGCCAGCAGCTTAGAAGTCGGGAGCACAGATACGCAGTATTTT.